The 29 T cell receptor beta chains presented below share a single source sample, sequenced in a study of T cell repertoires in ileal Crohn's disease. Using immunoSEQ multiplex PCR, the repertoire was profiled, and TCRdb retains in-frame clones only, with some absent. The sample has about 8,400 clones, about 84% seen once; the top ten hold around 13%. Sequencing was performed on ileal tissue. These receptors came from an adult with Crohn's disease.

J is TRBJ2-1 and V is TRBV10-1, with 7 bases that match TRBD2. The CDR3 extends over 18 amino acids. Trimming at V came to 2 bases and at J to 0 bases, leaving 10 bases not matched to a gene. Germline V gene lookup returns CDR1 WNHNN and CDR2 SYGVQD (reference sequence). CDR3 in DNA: TGCGCCAGCAGTGAGGGGTGTCTAGCGGTCAACTCCTACAATGAGCAGTTCTTC. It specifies CASSEGCLAVNSYNEQFF.

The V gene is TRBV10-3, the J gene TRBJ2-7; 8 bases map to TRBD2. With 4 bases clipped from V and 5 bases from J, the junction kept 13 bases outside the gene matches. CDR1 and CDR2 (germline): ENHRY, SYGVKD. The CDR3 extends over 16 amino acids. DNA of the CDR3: TGTGCCATCAGTGGGGGACTAGAGAAACCGACGGACGAGCAGTACTTC. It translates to CAISGGLEKPTDEQYF.

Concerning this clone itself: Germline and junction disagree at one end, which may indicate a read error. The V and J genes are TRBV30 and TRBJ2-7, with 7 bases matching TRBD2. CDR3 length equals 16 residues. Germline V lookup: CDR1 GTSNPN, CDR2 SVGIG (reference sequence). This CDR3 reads CAWSPMGTKDIYGQYF. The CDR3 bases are TGTGCCTGGAGCCCCATGGGGACTAAAGATATTTACGGGCAGTACTTC. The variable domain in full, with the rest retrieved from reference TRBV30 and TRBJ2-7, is SQTIHQWPATLVQPVGSPLSLECTVEGTSNPNLYWYRQAAGRGLQLLFYSVGIGQISSEVPQNLSASRPQDRQFILSSKKLLLSDSGFYLCAWSPMGTKDIYGQYFGPGTRLTVT.

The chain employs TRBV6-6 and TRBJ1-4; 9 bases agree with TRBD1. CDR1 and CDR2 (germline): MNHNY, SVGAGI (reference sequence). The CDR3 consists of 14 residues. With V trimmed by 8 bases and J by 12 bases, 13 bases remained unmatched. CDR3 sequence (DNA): TGTGCCAGCGTCGGGGGGACAGGGTTTTTGGAACTGTTTTTT. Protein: CASVGGTGFLELFF.

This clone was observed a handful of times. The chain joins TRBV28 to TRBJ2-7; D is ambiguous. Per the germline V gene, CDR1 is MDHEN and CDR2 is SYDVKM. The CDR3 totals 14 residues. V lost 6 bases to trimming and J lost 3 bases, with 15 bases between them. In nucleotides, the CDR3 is TGTGCCAGCAGCCTGACGACGCTACTCTACGAGCAGTACTTC. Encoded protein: CASSLTTLLYEQYF.

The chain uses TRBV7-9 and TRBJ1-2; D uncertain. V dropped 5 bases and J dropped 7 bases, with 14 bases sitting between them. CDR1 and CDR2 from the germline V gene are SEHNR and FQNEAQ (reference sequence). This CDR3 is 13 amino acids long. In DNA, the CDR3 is TGTGCCAGCAGCCGTGCCGGGAGATCTGGCTACACCTTC. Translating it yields CASSRAGRSGYTF.

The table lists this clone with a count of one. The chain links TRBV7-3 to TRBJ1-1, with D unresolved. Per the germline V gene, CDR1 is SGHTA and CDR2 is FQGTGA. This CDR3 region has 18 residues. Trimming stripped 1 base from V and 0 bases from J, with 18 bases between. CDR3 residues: CASSLNAGSVRMNTEAFF. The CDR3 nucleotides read TGTGCCAGCAGCTTAAATGCGGGGAGTGTAAGGATGAACACTGAAGCTTTCTTT.

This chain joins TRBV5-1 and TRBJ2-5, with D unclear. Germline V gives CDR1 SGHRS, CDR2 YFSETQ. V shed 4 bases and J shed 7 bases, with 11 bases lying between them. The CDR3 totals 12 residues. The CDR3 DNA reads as TGCGCCAGCAGCCCCCCGGAAGGGACCCAGTACTTC. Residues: CASSPPEGTQYF.

The CDR3: CASSFDRAYGYTF. As DNA, the CDR3 is TGTGCCAGCAGCTTCGACAGAGCCTATGGCTACACCTTC. V is TRBV7-2 and J is TRBJ1-2; perhaps TRBD1 as D (5 bases). V lost 3 bases and J 4 bases, leaving 9 bases between the germline ends. The CDR3 extends over 13 amino acids. Germline CDR1 is SGHTA and CDR2 is FQGNSA.

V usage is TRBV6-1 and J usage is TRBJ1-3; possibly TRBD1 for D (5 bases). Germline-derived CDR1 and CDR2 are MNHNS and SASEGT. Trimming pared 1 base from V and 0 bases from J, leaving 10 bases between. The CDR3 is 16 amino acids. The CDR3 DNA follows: TGTGCCAGCAGTGAAGGGGGGGGGAGCTCTGGAAACACCATATATTTT. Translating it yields CASSEGGGSSGNTIYF.

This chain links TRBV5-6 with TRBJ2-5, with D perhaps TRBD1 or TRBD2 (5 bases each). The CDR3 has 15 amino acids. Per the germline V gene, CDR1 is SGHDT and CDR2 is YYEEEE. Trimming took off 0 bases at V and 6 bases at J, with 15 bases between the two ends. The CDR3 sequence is CASSLDARTGQTQYF. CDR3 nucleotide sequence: TGTGCCAGCAGCTTGGATGCGAGGACGGGACAGACCCAGTACTTC.

The CDR3 DNA reads TGTGCCAGCAGCAAAGAGGGCAGCAACACCGGGGAGCTGTTTTTT. It is translated as CASSKEGSNTGELFF. The chain is built from TRBV11-2 and TRBJ2-2, with a weak D call TRBD2 (5 bases). V gave up 5 bases and J gave up 2 bases, with 12 bases separating them. This CDR3 has 15 amino acids. CDR1 and CDR2 from the germline V gene are SGHAT and FQNNGV.

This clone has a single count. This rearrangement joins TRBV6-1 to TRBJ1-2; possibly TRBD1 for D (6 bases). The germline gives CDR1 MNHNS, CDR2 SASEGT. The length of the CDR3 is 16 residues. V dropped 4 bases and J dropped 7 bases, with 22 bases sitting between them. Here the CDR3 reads CASSVGDRRPTGGYTF. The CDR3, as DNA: TGTGCCAGCAGTGTGGGCGACAGGAGGCCCACGGGTGGCTACACCTTC.

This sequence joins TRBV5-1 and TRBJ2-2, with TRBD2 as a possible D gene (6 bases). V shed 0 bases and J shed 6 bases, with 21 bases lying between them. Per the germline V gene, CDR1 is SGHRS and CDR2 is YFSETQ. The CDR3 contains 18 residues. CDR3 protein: CASSLAVNPRWEAGELFF. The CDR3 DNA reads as TGCGCCAGCAGCTTGGCCGTTAACCCCCGTTGGGAGGCCGGGGAGCTGTTTTTT.

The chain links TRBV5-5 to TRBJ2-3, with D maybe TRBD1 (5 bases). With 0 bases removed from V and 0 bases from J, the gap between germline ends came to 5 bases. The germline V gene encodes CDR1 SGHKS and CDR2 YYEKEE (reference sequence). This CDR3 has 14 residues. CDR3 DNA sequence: TGTGCCAGCAGCTTGGGACAGAGCACAGATACGCAGTATTTT. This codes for CASSLGQSTDTQYF.

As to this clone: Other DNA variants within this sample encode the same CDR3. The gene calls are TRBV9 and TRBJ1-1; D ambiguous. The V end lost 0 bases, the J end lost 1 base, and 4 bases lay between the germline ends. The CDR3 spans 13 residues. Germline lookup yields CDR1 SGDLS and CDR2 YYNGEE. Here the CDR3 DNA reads TGTGCCAGCAGCGTAGGTAGGAACACTGAAGCTTTCTTT. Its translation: CASSVGRNTEAFF.

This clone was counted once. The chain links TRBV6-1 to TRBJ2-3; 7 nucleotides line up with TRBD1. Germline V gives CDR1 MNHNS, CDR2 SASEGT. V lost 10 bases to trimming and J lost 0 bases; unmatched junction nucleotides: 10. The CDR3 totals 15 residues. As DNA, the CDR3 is TGTGCCACCGTGGATGGACAGGCAAGCACAGATACGCAGTATTTT. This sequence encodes CATVDGQASTDTQYF.

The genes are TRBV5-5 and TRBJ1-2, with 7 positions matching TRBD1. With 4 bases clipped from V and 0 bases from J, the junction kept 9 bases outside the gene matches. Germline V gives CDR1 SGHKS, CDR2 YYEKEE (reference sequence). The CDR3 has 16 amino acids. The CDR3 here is CASSLTGAATNYGYTF. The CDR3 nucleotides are TGTGCCAGCAGCCTTACAGGGGCCGCGACTAACTATGGCTACACCTTC. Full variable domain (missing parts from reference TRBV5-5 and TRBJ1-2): DAGVTQSPTHLIKTRGQQVTLRCSPISGHKSVSWYQQVLGQGPQFIFQYYEKEERGRGNFPDRFSARQFPNYSSELNVNALLLGDSALYLCASSLTGAATNYGYTFGSGTRLTVV.

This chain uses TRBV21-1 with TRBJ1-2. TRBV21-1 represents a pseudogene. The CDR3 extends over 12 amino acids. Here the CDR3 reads CASSQMTGGYTF. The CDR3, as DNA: TGTGCCAGCAGCCAAATGACTGGGGGCTACACCTTC.

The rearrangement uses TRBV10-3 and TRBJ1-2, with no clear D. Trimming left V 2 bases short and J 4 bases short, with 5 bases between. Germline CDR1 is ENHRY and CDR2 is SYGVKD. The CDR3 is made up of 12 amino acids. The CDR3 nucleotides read TGTGCCATCAGTGAGGGGCCCTATGGCTACACCTTC. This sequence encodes CAISEGPYGYTF.

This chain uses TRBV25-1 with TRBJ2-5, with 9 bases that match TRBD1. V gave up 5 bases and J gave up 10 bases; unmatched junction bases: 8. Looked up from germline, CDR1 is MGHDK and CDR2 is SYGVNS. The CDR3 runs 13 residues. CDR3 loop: CASSSRTGEGQYF. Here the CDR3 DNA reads TGTGCCAGCAGTTCAAGGACAGGGGAGGGCCAGTACTTC.

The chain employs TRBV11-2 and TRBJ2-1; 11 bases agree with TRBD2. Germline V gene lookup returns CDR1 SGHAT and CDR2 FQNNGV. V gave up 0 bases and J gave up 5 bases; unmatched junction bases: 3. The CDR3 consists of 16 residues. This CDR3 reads CASSLEKGLADNEQFF. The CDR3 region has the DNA TGTGCCAGCAGCTTAGAGAAGGGACTAGCGGACAATGAGCAGTTCTTC.

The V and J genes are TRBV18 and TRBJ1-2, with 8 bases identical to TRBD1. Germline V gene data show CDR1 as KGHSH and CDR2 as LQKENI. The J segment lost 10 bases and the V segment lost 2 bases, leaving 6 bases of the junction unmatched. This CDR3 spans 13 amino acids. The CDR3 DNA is TGTGCCAGCTCACCAGCACAGGGGGTTGCCTACACCTTC. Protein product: CASSPAQGVAYTF.

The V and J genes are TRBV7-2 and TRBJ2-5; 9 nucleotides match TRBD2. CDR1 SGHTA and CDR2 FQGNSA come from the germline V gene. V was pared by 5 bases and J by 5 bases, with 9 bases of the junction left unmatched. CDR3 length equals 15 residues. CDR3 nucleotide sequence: TGTGCCAGCAGCCCCACCGCGGGAGGGCACGAGACCCAGTACTTC. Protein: CASSPTAGGHETQYF.

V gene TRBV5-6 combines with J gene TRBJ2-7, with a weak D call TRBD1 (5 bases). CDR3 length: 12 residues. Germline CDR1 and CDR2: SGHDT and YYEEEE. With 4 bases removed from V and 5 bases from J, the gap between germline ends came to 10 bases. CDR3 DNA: TGTGCCAGCAGCCTCAGGGTCCACGAGCAGTACTTC. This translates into CASSLRVHEQYF.

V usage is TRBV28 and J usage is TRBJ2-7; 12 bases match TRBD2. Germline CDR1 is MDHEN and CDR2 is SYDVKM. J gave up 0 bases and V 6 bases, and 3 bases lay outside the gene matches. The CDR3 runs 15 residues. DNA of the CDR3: TGTGCCAGCAGCCCGACTAGCGGGAGCTCCTACGAGCAGTACTTC. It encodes CASSPTSGSSYEQYF.

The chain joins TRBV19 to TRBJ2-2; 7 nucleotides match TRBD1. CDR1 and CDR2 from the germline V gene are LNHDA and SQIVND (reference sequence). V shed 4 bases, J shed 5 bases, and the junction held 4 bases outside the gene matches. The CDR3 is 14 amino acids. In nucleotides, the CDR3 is TGTGCCAGTAGTACAGGGGGAGTGACCGGGGAGCTGTTTTTT. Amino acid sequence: CASSTGGVTGELFF.

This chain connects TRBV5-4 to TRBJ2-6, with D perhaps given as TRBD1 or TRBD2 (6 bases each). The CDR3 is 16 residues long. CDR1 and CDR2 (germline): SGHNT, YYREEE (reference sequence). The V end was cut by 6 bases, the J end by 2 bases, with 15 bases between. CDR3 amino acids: CASIHLGGPGANVLTF. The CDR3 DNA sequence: TGTGCCAGCATCCACTTAGGGGGGCCTGGGGCCAACGTCCTGACTTTC.

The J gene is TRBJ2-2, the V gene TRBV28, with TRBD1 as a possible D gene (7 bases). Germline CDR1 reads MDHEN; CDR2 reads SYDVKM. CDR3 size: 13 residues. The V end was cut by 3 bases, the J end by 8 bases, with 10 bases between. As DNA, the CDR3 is TGTGCCAGCAGTTTGACAGGGAGGGGGGAGCTGTTTTTT. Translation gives CASSLTGRGELFF.